This T cell receptor beta chain was recorded in a study of cytomegalovirus exposure and HLA in healthy donors. Findings and caveats of the study: Segments of the TCR beta V type were, in most cases, productive about 90% or about 30% of the time in an earlier analysis. Researchers reported in a later analysis that a missense DCLRE1C variant was tied to TCR beta V- and J-gene trimming.

Primers included in the PCR were 60 Vbeta and 13 Jbeta primers. Using immunoSEQ multiplex PCR, the repertoire was profiled, and TCRdb retains in-frame clones only, with some absent. This table lists roughly 120,000 clones. The V gene lost 1 base and the J gene lost 5 bases, with 12 bases spanning the gap. CDR1 is MGHRA, CDR2 YSYEKL, per germline. This CDR3 contains 14 residues. Points on this clone: Its target is not known.

The source is a man between 40 and 49 years old in good health and CMV-seropositive. Sample: PBMCs. The chain is built from TRBV4-1 and TRBJ2-7; the D is unclear. CDR3: CASSQVQQSHEQYF. The CDR3 bases are TGCGCCAGCAGCCAAGTACAACAGTCCCACGAGCAGTACTTC.